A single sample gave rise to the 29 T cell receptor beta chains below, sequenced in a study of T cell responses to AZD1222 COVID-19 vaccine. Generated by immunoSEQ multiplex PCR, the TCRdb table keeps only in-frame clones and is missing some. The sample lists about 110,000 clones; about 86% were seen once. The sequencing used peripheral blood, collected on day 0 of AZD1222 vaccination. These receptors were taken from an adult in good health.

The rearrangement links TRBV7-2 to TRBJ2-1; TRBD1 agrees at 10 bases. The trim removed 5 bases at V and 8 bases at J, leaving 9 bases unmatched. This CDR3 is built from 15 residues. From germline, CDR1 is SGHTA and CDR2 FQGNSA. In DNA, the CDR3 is TGTGCCAGCAGCCCGACGGTGGGACAGGGGTATGAGCAGTTCTTC. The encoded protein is CASSPTVGQGYEQFF.

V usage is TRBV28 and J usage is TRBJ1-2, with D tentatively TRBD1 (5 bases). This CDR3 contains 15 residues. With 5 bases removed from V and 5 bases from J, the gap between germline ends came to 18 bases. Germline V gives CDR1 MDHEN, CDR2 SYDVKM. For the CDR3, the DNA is TGTGCCAGCAGTAAAAACACCGGGACTGAATATGGCTACACCTTC. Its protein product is CASSKNTGTEYGYTF.

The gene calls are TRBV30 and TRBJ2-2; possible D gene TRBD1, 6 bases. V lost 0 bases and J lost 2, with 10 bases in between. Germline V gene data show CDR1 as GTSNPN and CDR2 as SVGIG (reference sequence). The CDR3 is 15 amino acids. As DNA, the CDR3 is TGTGCCTGGAGTGTCCCGGACAGAAACACCGGGGAGCTGTTTTTT. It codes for CAWSVPDRNTGELFF.

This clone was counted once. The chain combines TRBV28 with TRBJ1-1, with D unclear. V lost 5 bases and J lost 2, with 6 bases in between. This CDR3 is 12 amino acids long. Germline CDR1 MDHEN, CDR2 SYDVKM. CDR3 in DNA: TGTGCCAGCAGTAACGTTAACACTGAAGCTTTCTTT. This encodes CASSNVNTEAFF.

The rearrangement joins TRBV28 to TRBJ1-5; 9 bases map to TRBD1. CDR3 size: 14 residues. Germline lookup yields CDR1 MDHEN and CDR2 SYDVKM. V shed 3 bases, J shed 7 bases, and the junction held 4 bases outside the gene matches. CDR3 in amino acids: CASSLVQGAQPQHF. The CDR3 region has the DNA TGTGCCAGCAGTTTGGTACAGGGGGCGCAGCCCCAGCATTTT.

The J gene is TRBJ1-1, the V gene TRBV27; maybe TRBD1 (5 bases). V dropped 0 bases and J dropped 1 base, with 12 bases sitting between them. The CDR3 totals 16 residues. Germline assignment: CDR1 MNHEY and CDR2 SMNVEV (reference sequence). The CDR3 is CASSLSLAGGNTEAFF. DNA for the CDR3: TGTGCCAGCAGTTTATCTTTGGCCGGGGGGAACACTGAAGCTTTCTTT.

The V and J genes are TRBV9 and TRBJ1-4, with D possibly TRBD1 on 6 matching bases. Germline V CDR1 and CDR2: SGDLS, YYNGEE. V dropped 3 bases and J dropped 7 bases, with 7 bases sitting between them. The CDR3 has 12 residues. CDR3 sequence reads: CASSATGEKLFF. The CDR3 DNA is TGTGCCAGCAGCGCGACAGGTGAAAAACTGTTTTTT.

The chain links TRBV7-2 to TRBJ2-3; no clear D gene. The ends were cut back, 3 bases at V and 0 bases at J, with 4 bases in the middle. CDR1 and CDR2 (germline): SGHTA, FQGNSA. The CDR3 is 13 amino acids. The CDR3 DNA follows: TGTGCCAGCAGCTTGCCTAGCACAGATACGCAGTATTTT. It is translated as CASSLPSTDTQYF.

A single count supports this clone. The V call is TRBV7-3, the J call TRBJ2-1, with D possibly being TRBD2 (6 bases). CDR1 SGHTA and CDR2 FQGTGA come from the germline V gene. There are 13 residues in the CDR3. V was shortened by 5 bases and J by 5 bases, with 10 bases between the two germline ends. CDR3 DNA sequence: TGTGCCAGCAGCAGCGGGCGGGACAATGAGCAGTTCTTC. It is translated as CASSSGRDNEQFF.

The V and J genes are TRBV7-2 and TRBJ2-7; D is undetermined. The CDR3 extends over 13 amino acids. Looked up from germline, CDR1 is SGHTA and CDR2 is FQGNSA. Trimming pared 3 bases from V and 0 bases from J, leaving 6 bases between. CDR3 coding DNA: TGTGCCAGCAGCTTCTCCCCCTCCTACGAGCAGTACTTC. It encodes CASSFSPSYEQYF. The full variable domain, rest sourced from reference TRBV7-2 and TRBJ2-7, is GAGVSQSPSNKVTEKGKDVELRCDPISGHTALYWYRQSLGQGLEFLIYFQGNSAPDKSGLPSDRFSAERTGGSVSTLTIQRTQQEDSAVYLCASSFSPSYEQYFGPGTRLTVT.

The CDR3 spells CAWSVDGGGTEAFF. The CDR3 DNA reads TGTGCCTGGAGTGTAGACGGGGGCGGCACTGAAGCTTTCTTT. The chain couples TRBV30 to TRBJ1-1; perhaps TRBD1 as D (6 bases). Germline CDR1 and CDR2: GTSNPN and SVGIG (reference sequence). V shed 0 bases and J shed 4 bases, with 12 bases lying between them. This CDR3 is 14 amino acids long.

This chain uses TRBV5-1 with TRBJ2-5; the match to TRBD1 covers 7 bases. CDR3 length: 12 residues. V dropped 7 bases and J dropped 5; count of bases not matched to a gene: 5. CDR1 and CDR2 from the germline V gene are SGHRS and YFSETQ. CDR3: CASFDRVETQYF. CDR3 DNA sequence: TGCGCCAGCTTCGACAGGGTGGAGACCCAGTACTTC.

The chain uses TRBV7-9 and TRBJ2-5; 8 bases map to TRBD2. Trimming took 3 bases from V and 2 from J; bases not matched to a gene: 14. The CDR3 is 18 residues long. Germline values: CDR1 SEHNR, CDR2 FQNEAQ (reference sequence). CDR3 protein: CASSFYQGTRGRQETQYF. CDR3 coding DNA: TGTGCCAGCAGCTTCTACCAGGGGACTAGGGGACGACAAGAGACCCAGTACTTC.

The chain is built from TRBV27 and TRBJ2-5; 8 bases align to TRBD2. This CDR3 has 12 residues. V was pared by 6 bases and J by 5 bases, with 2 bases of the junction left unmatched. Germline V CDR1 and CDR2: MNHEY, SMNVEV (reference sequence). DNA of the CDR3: TGTGCCAGCAGGTCGGGGGGGGAGACCCAGTACTTC. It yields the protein CASRSGGETQYF.

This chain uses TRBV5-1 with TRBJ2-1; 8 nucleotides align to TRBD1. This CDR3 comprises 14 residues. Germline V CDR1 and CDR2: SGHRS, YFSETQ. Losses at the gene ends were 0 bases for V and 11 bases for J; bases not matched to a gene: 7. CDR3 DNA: TGCGCCAGCAGCTTGGTCCCAGGGGGCGATAAGCAGTTCTTC. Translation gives CASSLVPGGDKQFF.

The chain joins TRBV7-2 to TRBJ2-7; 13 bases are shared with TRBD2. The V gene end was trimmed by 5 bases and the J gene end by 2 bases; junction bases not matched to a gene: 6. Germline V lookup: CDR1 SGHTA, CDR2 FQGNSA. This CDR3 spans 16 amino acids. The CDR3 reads CASSPWTSGGAYEQYF. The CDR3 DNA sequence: TGTGCCAGCAGCCCCTGGACTAGCGGGGGCGCCTACGAGCAGTACTTC.

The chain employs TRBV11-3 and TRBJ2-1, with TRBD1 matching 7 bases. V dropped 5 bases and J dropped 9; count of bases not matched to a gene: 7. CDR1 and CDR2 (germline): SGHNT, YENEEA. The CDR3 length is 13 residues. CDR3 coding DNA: TGTGCCAGCAGCGTTTACCGGGACAGTGAGCAGTTCTTC. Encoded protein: CASSVYRDSEQFF.

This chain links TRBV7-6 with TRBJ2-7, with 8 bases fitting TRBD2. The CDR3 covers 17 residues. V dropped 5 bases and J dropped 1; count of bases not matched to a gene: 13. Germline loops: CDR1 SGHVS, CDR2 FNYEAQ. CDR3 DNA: TGTGCCAGCAGCCGGGGGGGGCGGGGCTGGACGTCCTACGAGCAGTACTTC. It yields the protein CASSRGGRGWTSYEQYF.

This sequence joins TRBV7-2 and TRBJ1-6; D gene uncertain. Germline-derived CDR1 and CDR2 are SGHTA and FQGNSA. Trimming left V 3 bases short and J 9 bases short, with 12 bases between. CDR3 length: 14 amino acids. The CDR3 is CASSFQYFSSPLHF. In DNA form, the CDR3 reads TGTGCCAGCAGCTTTCAATACTTTAGTTCACCCCTCCACTTT.

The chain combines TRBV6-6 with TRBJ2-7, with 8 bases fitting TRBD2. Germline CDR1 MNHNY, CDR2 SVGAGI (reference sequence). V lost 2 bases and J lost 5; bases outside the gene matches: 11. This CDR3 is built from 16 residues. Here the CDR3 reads CASSYPPRAGENEQYF. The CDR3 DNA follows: TGTGCCAGCAGTTACCCCCCCAGAGCGGGGGAGAACGAGCAGTACTTC.

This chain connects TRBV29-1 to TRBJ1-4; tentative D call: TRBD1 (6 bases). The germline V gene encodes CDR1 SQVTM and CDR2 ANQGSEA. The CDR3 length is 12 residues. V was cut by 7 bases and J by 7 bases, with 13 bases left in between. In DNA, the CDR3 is TGCAGCGCCCGAGGGGGGACTGAAAAACTGTTTTTT. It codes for CSARGGTEKLFF.

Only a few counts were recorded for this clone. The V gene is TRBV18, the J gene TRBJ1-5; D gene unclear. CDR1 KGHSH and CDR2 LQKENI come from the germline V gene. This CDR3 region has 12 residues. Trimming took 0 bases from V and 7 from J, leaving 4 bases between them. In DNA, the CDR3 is TGTGCCAGCTCACCACCGGGCCAGCCCCAGCATTTT. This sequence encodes CASSPPGQPQHF. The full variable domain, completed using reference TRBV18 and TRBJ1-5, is NAGVMQNPRHLVRRRGQEARLRCSPMKGHSHVYWYRQLPEEGLKFMVYLQKENIIDESGMPKERFSAEFPKEGPSILRIQQVVRGDSAAYFCASSPPGQPQHFGDGTRLSIL.

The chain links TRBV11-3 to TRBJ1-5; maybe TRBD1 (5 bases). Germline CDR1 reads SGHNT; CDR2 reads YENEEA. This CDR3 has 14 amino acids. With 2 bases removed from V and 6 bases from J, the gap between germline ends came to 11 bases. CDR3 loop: CASSLIRVGQPQHF. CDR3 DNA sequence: TGTGCCAGCAGCTTAATCAGGGTAGGTCAGCCCCAGCATTTT. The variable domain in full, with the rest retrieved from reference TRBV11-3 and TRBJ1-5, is EAGVVQSPRYKIIEKKQPVAFWCNPISGHNTLYWYLQNLGQGPELLIRYENEEAVDDSQLPKDRFSAERLKGVDSTLKIQPAELGDSAVYLCASSLIRVGQPQHFGDGTRLSIL.

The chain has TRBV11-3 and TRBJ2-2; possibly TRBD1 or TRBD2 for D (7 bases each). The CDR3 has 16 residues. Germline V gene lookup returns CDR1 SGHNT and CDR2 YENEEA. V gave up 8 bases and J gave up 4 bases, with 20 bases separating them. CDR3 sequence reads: CASELASQGGTGELFF. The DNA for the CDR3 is TGTGCCAGCGAACTAGCGAGCCAGGGGGGCACCGGGGAGCTGTTTTTT. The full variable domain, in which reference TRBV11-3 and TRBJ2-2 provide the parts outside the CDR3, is EAGVVQSPRYKIIEKKQPVAFWCNPISGHNTLYWYLQNLGQGPELLIRYENEEAVDDSQLPKDRFSAERLKGVDSTLKIQPAELGDSAVYLCASELASQGGTGELFFGEGSRLTVL.

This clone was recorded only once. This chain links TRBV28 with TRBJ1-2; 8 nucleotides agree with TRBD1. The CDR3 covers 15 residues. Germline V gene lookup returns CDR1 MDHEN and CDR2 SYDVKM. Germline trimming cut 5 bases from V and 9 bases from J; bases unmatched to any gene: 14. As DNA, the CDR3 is TGTGCCAGCAGTCTTATGGACAGGGAAGTGTATAGCTACACCTTC. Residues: CASSLMDREVYSYTF.

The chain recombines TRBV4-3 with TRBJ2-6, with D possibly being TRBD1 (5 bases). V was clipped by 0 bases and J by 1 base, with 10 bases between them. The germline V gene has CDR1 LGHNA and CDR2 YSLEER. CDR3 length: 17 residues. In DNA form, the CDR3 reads TGCGCCAGCAGCCAAGAGACAGCTAATTCTGGGGCCAACGTCCTGACTTTC. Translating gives CASSQETANSGANVLTF.

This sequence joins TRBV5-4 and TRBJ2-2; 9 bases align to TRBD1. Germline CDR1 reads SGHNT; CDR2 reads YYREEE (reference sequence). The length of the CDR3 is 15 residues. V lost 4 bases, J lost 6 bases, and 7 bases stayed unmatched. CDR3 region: CASSAGTGWAGELFF. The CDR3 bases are TGTGCCAGCAGCGCAGGGACAGGGTGGGCCGGGGAGCTGTTTTTT.

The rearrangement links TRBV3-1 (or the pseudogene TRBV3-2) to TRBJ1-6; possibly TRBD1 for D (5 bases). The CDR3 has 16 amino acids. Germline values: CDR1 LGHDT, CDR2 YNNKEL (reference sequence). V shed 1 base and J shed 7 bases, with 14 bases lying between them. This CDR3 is CASSQVFGAGNSPLHF. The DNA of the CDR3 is TGTGCCAGCAGCCAAGTTTTCGGGGCGGGGAATTCACCCCTCCACTTT.

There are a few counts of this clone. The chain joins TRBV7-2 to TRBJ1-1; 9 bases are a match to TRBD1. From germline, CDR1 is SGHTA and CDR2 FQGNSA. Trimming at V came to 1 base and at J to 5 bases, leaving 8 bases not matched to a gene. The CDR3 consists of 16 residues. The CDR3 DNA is TGTGCCAGCAGCTTAGGGTTCCACAGGGGGCTGACTGAAGCTTTCTTT. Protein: CASSLGFHRGLTEAFF. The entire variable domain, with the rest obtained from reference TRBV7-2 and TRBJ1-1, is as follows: GAGVSQSPSNKVTEKGKDVELRCDPISGHTALYWYRQSLGQGLEFLIYFQGNSAPDKSGLPSDRFSAERTGGSVSTLTIQRTQQEDSAVYLCASSLGFHRGLTEAFFGQGTRLTVV.